The 20 T cell receptor beta chains listed next were all sequenced from one sample in a study of CD8 T cells in ankylosing spondylitis. Study-level findings and limits: Typical of ankylosing spondylitis blood, it appeared, was a TCR beta motif of several highly homologous variants.

In TCRdb, the 5' RACE reads were re-called with MiXCR into one record per CDR3 protein. The sample has some 840,000 distinct CDR3 sequences, roughly 10% seen once. No antigen has been identified for these receptors. The sample comprised blood, either unsorted or a sorted T cell fraction (not recorded which). The source of these receptors is a male donor with ankylosing spondylitis.

V and J are TRBV7-6 and TRBJ2-7; D unresolved. The germline V and J ends were trimmed by 2 bases and 5 bases, with 10 bases remaining between them. Germline-derived CDR1 and CDR2 are SGHVS and FNYEAQ. This CDR3 is built from 13 residues. The CDR3 loop reads CASSLYPTNEQYF. As DNA, the CDR3 is TGTGCCAGCAGCTTATACCCGACAAACGAGCAGTACTTC.

V usage is TRBV29-1 and J usage is TRBJ2-3, with unresolved D. Trimming pared 5 bases from V and 0 bases from J, leaving 9 bases between. This CDR3 is built from 13 residues. Looked up from germline, CDR1 is SQVTM and CDR2 is ANQGSEA. The CDR3 DNA reads TGCAGCGTTCATGTTCCTAGCACAGATACGCAGTATTTT. It translates to CSVHVPSTDTQYF.

This clonotype was seen many times. The genes are TRBV18 and TRBJ2-7; weak D call: TRBD1 (5 bases). CDR3 length: 14 amino acids. The germline gives CDR1 KGHSH, CDR2 LQKENI. Trimming removed 2 bases at V and 3 bases at J, with 11 bases between. The CDR3 nucleotides read TGTGCCAGCTCACCAGTGACAGACTTCTACGAGCAGTACTTC. Translation gives CASSPVTDFYEQYF.

The CDR3 DNA is TGCAGTGCTAGAATCTTGGTGGGGTCTGAAGCTTTCTTT. It yields the protein CSARILVGSEAFF. The chain joins TRBV20-1 to TRBJ1-1, with D uncertain. V dropped 2 bases and J dropped 6 bases, with 13 bases sitting between them. CDR1 is DFQATT and CDR2 is SNEGSKA in the germline V gene (reference sequence). The CDR3 is 13 amino acids.

This clonotype was seen only a few times. The chain combines TRBV5-1 with TRBJ1-1; D is possibly TRBD1 (6 bases). CDR3 length equals 14 residues. V was clipped by 3 bases and J by 1 base, with 10 bases between them. Germline CDR1 SGHRS, CDR2 YFSETQ. CDR3: CASSSRGGNTEAFF. CDR3 in DNA: TGCGCCAGCAGCTCCAGGGGAGGGAACACTGAAGCTTTCTTT. The complete variable domain, with remaining parts taken from reference TRBV5-1 and TRBJ1-1, reads KAGVTQTPRYLIKTRGQQVTLSCSPISGHRSVSWYQQTPGQGLQFLFEYFSETQRNKGNFPGRFSGRQFSNSRSEMNVSTLELGDSALYLCASSSRGGNTEAFFGQGTRLTVV.

The chain couples TRBV5-1 to TRBJ1-2, with a possible D match to TRBD1 (5 bases). This CDR3 spans 15 amino acids. V was clipped by 4 bases and J by 8 bases, with 21 bases between them. Germline CDR1 SGHRS, CDR2 YFSETQ. The CDR3: CASSLREGILGGYTF. The CDR3 bases are TGCGCCAGCAGCCTTCGAGAGGGGATACTGGGCGGCTACACCTTC.

There are a few counts of this clonotype. The V call is TRBV7-9, the J call TRBJ2-6; weak D call: TRBD1 (5 bases). Trimming shortened V by 4 bases and J by 4 bases, and 14 bases separated the two germline ends. The germline V gene encodes CDR1 SEHNR and CDR2 FQNEAQ (reference sequence). The CDR3 totals 16 residues. In DNA form, the CDR3 reads TGTGCCAGCAGCTGGCGCAGGGTGAGAGGGGCCAACGTCCTGACTTTC. Its translation: CASSWRRVRGANVLTF.

The V call is TRBV6-1, the J call TRBJ2-6, with D maybe TRBD2 (5 bases). Germline V gene sequence: CDR1 MNHNS, CDR2 SASEGT. The CDR3 length is 15 residues. V was pared by 5 bases and J by 3 bases, with 11 bases between. In DNA form, the CDR3 reads TGTGCCAGCAGTCGGGGATGGAATGGGGCCAACGTCCTGACTTTC. Protein: CASSRGWNGANVLTF.

This rearrangement joins TRBV10-3 to TRBJ2-7; D possibly corresponds to TRBD2 (6 bases). Trimming pared 6 bases from V and 4 bases from J, leaving 16 bases between. CDR1 is ENHRY, CDR2 SYGVKD, per germline. This CDR3 spans 14 amino acids. The CDR3 DNA is TGTGCCATCAGACCGGGGACTGAGATTTACGAGCAGTACTTC. Amino acid sequence: CAIRPGTEIYEQYF.

The chain is built from TRBV12-3 or TRBV12-4 and TRBJ1-2; D not certain. V was cut by 5 bases and J by 9 bases, with 13 bases left in between. The CDR3 has 12 residues. CDR3 protein: CASSPGSRRYTF. In nucleotides, the CDR3 is TGTGCCAGCAGTCCGGGGAGCCGACGCTACACCTTC.

The chain links TRBV13 to TRBJ1-3; no definite D call. V was trimmed by 5 bases and J by 2 bases, leaving 13 bases between them. There are 15 residues in the CDR3. CDR1 is PRHDT, CDR2 FYEKMQ, per germline (reference sequence). CDR3 sequence (DNA): TGTGCCAGCAGCCTTCCTGGGTTAGCTGGAAACACCATATATTTT. This gives the protein CASSLPGLAGNTIYF.

This chain uses TRBV24-1 with TRBJ1-1; 9 bases are a match to TRBD1. This CDR3 has 14 amino acids. V was clipped by 4 bases and J by 5 bases; unmatched bases: 4. CDR1 is KGHDR, CDR2 SFDVKD, per germline. As DNA, the CDR3 is TGTGCCACCAGTGACTCGGGGACAGGGACTGAAGCTTTCTTT. Residues: CATSDSGTGTEAFF.

The genes are TRBV24-1 and TRBJ1-2; tentative D call: TRBD1 (5 bases). This CDR3 contains 12 residues. Germline lookup yields CDR1 KGHDR and CDR2 SFDVKD. V shed 7 bases and J shed 4 bases, with 9 bases lying between them. CDR3 coding DNA: TGTGCCACCAGCCCGGGGCCCTATGGCTACACCTTC. Translated: CATSPGPYGYTF.

The chain combines TRBV28 with TRBJ2-1, with D possibly being TRBD1 (6 bases). Trimming removed 8 bases from V and 3 bases from J, with 11 bases in between. There are 13 residues in the CDR3. Germline CDR1 MDHEN, CDR2 SYDVKM. Here the CDR3 reads CASGGGHYNEQFF. The CDR3 DNA is TGTGCCAGCGGGGGCGGCCACTACAATGAGCAGTTCTTC.

This rearrangement joins TRBV27 to TRBJ2-3, with D perhaps TRBD2 (7 bases). Germline V gene data show CDR1 as MNHEY and CDR2 as SMNVEV (reference sequence). Between the trimmed V and J ends, which lost 7 bases and 6 bases, there was a span of 14 bases. The CDR3 totals 13 residues. CDR3 coding DNA: TGTGCCAGCATGGCGGGGGCAGGGGATACGCAGTATTTT. Its translation: CASMAGAGDTQYF.

This clonotype was seen many times. The chain is built from TRBV7-2 and TRBJ2-5; D not resolved. The germline gives CDR1 SGHTA, CDR2 FQGNSA. The CDR3 is 14 amino acids. Trimming stripped 3 bases from V and 4 bases from J, with 12 bases between. CDR3 sequence: CASSLMGNPETQYF. The CDR3 DNA is TGTGCCAGCAGCTTGATGGGGAACCCAGAGACCCAGTACTTC.

This rearrangement joins TRBV5-1 to TRBJ2-7; D not resolved. CDR1 is SGHRS and CDR2 is YFSETQ in the germline V gene. Trimming removed 0 bases at V and 0 bases at J, with 7 bases between. The CDR3 consists of 14 residues. The CDR3 sequence: CASSLDVSSYEQYF. The CDR3, as DNA: TGCGCCAGCAGCTTGGACGTAAGCTCCTACGAGCAGTACTTC.

This clonotype was counted at least ten times. The CDR3 DNA follows: TGCAGTGCTACTTTTACCAGCACAGATACGCAGTATTTT. Translated: CSATFTSTDTQYF. J is TRBJ2-3 and V is TRBV20-1; D ambiguous. The germline V and J ends were trimmed by 4 bases and 0 bases, with 8 bases remaining between them. Germline V lookup: CDR1 DFQATT, CDR2 SNEGSKA (reference sequence). The CDR3 contains 13 residues.

A few counts support this clonotype. V is TRBV10-3 and J is TRBJ1-1; no clear D gene. Per the germline V gene, CDR1 is ENHRY and CDR2 is SYGVKD. This CDR3 has 11 amino acids. Trimming pared 4 bases from V and 3 bases from J, leaving 3 bases between. The CDR3 nucleotides read TGTGCCATCAGTGCGGACACTGAAGCTTTCTTT. It encodes CAISADTEAFF.

Notes on this clonotype: A read error may explain this, as a much larger clone is one base away. The V call is TRBV5-1, the J call TRBJ1-1; no firm D call. The V end was cut by 5 bases, the J end by 3 bases, with 11 bases between. CDR3 length: 13 amino acids. CDR1 and CDR2 from the germline V gene are SGHRS and YFSETQ. The CDR3 loop is CASRQVEDTEAFF. Written as DNA, the CDR3 is TGCGCCAGCAGGCAGGTAGAGGACACTGAAGCTTTCTTT.